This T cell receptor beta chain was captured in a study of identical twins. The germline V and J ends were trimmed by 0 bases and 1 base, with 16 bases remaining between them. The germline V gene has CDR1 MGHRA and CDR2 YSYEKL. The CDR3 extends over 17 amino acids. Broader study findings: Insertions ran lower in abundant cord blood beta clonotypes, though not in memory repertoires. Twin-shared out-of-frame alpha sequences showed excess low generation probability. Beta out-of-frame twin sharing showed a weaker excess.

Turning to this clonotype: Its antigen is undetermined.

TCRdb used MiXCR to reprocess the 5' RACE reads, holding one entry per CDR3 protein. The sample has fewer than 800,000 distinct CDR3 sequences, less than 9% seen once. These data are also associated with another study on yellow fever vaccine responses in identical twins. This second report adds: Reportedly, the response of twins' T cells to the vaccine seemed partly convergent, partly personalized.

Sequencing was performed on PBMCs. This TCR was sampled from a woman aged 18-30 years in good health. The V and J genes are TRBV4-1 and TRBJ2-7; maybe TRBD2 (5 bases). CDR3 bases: TGCGCCAGCAGCCAAGATATTACGGACTTACCTTCCTACGAGCAGTACTTC. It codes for CASSQDITDLPSYEQYF.